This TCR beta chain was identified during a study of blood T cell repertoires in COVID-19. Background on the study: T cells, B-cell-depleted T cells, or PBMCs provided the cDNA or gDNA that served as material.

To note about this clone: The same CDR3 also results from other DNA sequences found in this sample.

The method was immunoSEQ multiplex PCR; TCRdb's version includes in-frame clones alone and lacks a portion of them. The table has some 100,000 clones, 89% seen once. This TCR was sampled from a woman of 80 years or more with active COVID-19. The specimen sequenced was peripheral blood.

The CDR3 DNA reads as TGCGCCAGCAGCCCAGGTGGTATGAACACTGAAGCTTTCTTT. It yields the protein CASSPGGMNTEAFF. The chain employs TRBV5-1 and TRBJ1-1; D gene uncertain. CDR3 size: 14 residues. Germline CDR1 and CDR2: SGHRS and YFSETQ. V lost 4 bases to trimming and J lost 0 bases, with 10 bases between them.